The clone carrying this TCR beta chain is deemed medium-sized (0.01 to 0.1%) by its frequency. Its antigen is unidentified. This entry is derived from a study of CXCR3-negative and CXCR3-positive naive CD8 T cells. CDR1 and CDR2 from the germline V gene are DFQATT and SNEGSKA (reference sequence). The CDR3 sequence is 11 residues long. Preparation of TRB cDNA libraries relied on 5' RACE carrying UMI labels. After re-calling the 5' RACE reads, TCRdb lists one entry per CDR3 protein, DNA absent. Here the sample table reports about 5,700 distinct CDR3 sequences. Study-wide results and limits: Naive cells with CXCR3 showed TRB CDR3s that were more hydrophobic than those in CXCR3-negative naive cells. Comparison of naive subsets found surface CD5 to be comparable, and TCR strength was inferred on the basis of TRB CDR3 properties. High diversity, comparable across both naive subsets, contrasted with much lower diversity in memory CD8+ cells. In naive cells, CXCR3-negative and CXCR3-positive subsets had similar TRBV-TRBJ usage; memory cells differed.

Triplicates of 300,000 cells were sorted from each CD8+ T cell subset. This TCR came from a human donor in good health. Some clones in this sample may be carry-over from other donors' samples. The sequencing sample was made of naive CXCR3+ CD8+ T cells from blood. Subset defined: CD45RO-CCR7+CD27+CD95- naive CD8+ T cells expressing CXCR3 (TNR3+). The gene calls are TRBV20-1 and TRBJ2-7. The CDR3 region is CSARQSYEQYF.